This section outlines one T cell receptor (beta chain) sequence together with its context. The CDR3 spans 15 residues. Germline V gives CDR1 MGHRA, CDR2 YSYEKL. Trimming left V 3 bases short and J 7 bases short, with 18 bases between. This specimen comes from a study of OX40 agonist ivuxolimab in advanced cancers. Libraries were prepared by immunoSEQ multiplex PCR; TCRdb keeps only in-frame clonotypes and omits some of them. The table shows about 45,000 clones, with about four fifths occurring only once. The J gene is TRBJ2-5, the V gene TRBV4-1; perhaps TRBD2 as D (6 bases). Specimen: CD4+ or CD8+ T cells sorted from blood, collected in a trial of the OX40 agonist ivuxolimab. The sequence was obtained from an adult with an advanced solid tumor such as melanoma, head and neck, liver or kidney cancer. CDR3 coding DNA: TGCGCCAGCAGCCAGGAGGGTCATCCGGAGGGGACCCAGTACTTC. Its protein product is CASSQEGHPEGTQYF.